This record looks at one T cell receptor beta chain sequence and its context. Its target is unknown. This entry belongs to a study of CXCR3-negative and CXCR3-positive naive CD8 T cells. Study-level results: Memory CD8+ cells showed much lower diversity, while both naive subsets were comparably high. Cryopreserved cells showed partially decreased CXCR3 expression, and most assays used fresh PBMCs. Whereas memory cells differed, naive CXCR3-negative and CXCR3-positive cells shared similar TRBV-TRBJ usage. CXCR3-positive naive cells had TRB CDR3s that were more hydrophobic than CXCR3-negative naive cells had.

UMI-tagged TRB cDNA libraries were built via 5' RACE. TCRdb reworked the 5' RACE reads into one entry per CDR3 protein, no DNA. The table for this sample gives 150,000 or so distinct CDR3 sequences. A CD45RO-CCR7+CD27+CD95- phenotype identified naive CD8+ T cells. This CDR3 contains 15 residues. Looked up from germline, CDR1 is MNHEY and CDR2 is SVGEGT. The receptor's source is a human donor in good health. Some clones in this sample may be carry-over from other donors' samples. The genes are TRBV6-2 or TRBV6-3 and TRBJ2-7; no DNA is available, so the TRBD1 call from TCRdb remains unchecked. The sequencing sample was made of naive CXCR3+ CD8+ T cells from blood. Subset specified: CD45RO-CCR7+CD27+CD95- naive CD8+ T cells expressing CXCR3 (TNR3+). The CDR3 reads CASSYPPTGYGEQYF.